This T cell receptor beta chain was sequenced for a study of T cell repertoires in cytomegalovirus infection. TCRdb re-called the reads with MiXCR, one entry per CDR3 protein. The table records fewer than 200,000 distinct CDR3 sequences, about an eighth of them present only once. CDR1 and CDR2 from the germline V gene are MNHEY and SVGAGI. The V gene end was trimmed by 2 bases and the J gene end by 2 bases; junction bases not matched to a gene: 0. This CDR3 contains 14 residues. In its sample, this clonotype was seen many times. Input material: PBMCs. The chain joins TRBV6-5 to TRBJ2-7, with 10 bases matching TRBD1. This TCR came from a human donor in good health (CMV status not recorded). Some clones in this sample may be carry-over from other donors' samples. The CDR3 coding sequence is TGTGCCAGCAGTTACGGGACAGGGGCCTACGAGCAGTACTTC. Its translation is CASSYGTGAYEQYF.